This T cell receptor (beta chain) was sequenced in a study of Graves' ophthalmopathy and Graves' hyperthyroidism. Broader study findings: Clonotypes were expanded in thyroid at above 0.001 frequency, and most also appeared in blood. Stable hyperthyroidism and ophthalmopathy were told apart by a 13-signature model, which achieved 85% to 90% sensitivity and more than 75% specificity.

Other autoimmune diseases, uncontrolled infections, pregnancy or lactation led to the exclusion of patients. PBMCs were isolated from an approximately 10 ml sample of fresh peripheral blood. This clonotype was detected many times. Its specificity is unknown. Investigators amplified TCR beta CDR3 regions from RNA transcripts. The first-round RT-PCR employed HTBI primers together with the Qiagen OneStep RT-PCR kit. A multiplex PCR was then performed as the second round. Each CDR3 protein is one row after TCRdb ran MiXCR on the multiplex PCR reads. The sample lists nearly 400,000 distinct CDR3 sequences, around 19% occurring once. The CDR3 has 15 residues. With 2 bases removed from V and 1 base from J, the gap between germline ends came to 11 bases. CDR1 and CDR2 (germline): MNHEY, SVGAGI.

The sequenced material came from peripheral blood. This TCR came from a woman aged 18-35 years with Graves' ophthalmopathy. The V and J genes are TRBV6-5 and TRBJ1-1; unclear D gene. The CDR3 spells CASSYSPAANTEAFF. The CDR3 bases are TGTGCCAGCAGTTACAGTCCGGCGGCGAACACTGAAGCTTTCTTT.